This T cell receptor (beta chain) was recorded in a study of beta chain features in type 1 diabetes. General study points: Shortening of TCRB CDR3s, moderate but significant, appeared in all four CD4+ subsets of Type 1 diabetes patients.

The sequenced template was cDNA made from the entire isolated RNA. Method: immunoSEQ multiplex PCR; TCRdb's copy keeps in-frame clones and lacks some. There are about 620,000 clones in the sample; roughly 15% occur only once, and approximately 0.087% lies in the top ten. This clone turned up a few times. Its antigen is as yet unknown. V lost 1 base, J lost 2 bases, and 10 bases lay in between. The germline gives CDR1 SGHTA, CDR2 FQGNSA. The CDR3 totals 15 residues. The receptor comes from a man younger than 35 in good health. V is TRBV7-2 and J is TRBJ2-3; tentatively, D is TRBD2 (6 bases). Source material: naive CD4+ T cells from blood. DNA for the CDR3: TGTGCCAGCAGCTTAGTTTGGGGGGTCACAGATACGCAGTATTTT. Protein product: CASSLVWGVTDTQYF.